This TCR beta chain is from a study of T cell repertoires in cytomegalovirus infection. The study, taken as a whole, reports: HLA-C-restricted TCR beta clonotypes specific for CMV led the ex vivo response.

TCRdb reprocessed the reads via MiXCR and lists one record per CDR3 protein. The sample records 900,000 to 950,000 distinct CDR3 sequences, approximately 33% being singletons. Regarding this clonotype: Its target is unknown.

CDR1 and CDR2 from the germline V gene are MNHEY and SMNVEV (reference sequence). Trimming cost V 3 bases and J 11 bases; bases outside gene matches: 8. The length of the CDR3 is 13 residues. The sequencing here drew on cultured CD8+ T cells from PBMCs, taken from culture after CMV antigen stimulation. This receptor was taken from a human donor in good health (CMV status not recorded). Some clones in this sample may be carry-over from other donors' samples. J is TRBJ1-1 and V is TRBV27, with 8 bases lining up with TRBD1. This CDR3 reads CASSFSGGAEAFF. The CDR3 DNA sequence: TGTGCCAGCAGTTTCTCAGGGGGCGCCGAGGCTTTCTTT.